The source of this T cell receptor beta chain is a study of response to subunit inactivated influenza vaccine. The sample holds a few counts of this clonotype. Its specificity is not known. Study-wide results and caveats: A suggestion made by the authors is that each seasonal influenza vaccination recruits few new T cells.

This CDR3 spans 17 amino acids. Per the germline V gene, CDR1 is SEHNR and CDR2 is FQNEAQ (reference sequence). V lost 1 base to trimming and J lost 0 bases, with 13 bases between them. TCRdb re-called the RT-PCR reads with MiXCR, one entry per CDR3 protein. Of more than 500,000 distinct CDR3 sequences listed, approximately 11% are singletons. This sample was shared with a second study, whose subject was T cells expressing NK-cell markers. This second report adds: The authors made TCR beta cDNA libraries by 5'RACE template switching. This switching added a universal primer site and UMIs. Seven HCMV-seropositive donors and one seronegative donor made up the eight sequenced donors. An anti-gamma-delta TCR antibody confined sorting to alpha-beta TCR T cells across several of the experiments. CD8+ T cells in a handful of donors included dominant NKG2C+ clonotypes at roughly 1.0-7.0%.

The specimen comprised PBMCs from blood, sampled on the day of vaccination. This clonotype was obtained from a man aged 50 or older who received an inactivated influenza vaccine. The J gene is TRBJ2-1, the V gene TRBV7-9; the D is unclear. CDR3 sequence (DNA): TGTGCCAGCAGCTTAGGATTGGGTGGCCTCTCCTACAATGAGCAGTTCTTC. As protein: CASSLGLGGLSYNEQFF.